Shown below are 13 T cell receptor beta chains from a single sample sequenced in a study of cytomegalovirus exposure and HLA in healthy donors. Profiled with immunoSEQ multiplex PCR; TCRdb holds only in-frame clones, not every one. This sample yields around 180,000 clones, of which more than 80% are seen a single time; around 7% belongs to the top ten. Input material: PBMCs. These receptors all stem from a man younger than 30 in good health and CMV-seropositive.

The chain carries TRBV7-2 and TRBJ2-7; 11 bases agree with TRBD1. The ends lost 5 bases at V and 4 bases at J; junction bases unmatched: 7. The CDR3 runs to 15 residues. Germline CDR1 and CDR2: SGHTA and FQGNSA. The CDR3 nucleotides read TGTGCCAGCAGCCCCCGGACAGGGGGCCGTTACGAGCAGTACTTC. Translating it yields CASSPRTGGRYEQYF.

V and J are TRBV28 and TRBJ1-2; D not certain. CDR1 is MDHEN and CDR2 is SYDVKM in the germline V gene. This CDR3 is 13 amino acids long. Trimming removed 6 bases from V and 8 bases from J, with 16 bases in between. In DNA, the CDR3 is TGTGCCAGCAGAGGCGGGCCTATGGGGGGCTACACCTTC. Translating it yields CASRGGPMGGYTF.

The V gene is TRBV4-3, the J gene TRBJ1-2; D uncertain. V shed 0 bases and J shed 8 bases, with 10 bases lying between them. CDR1 and CDR2 (germline): LGHNA, YSLEER. There are 13 residues in the CDR3. The DNA of the CDR3 is TGCGCCAGCAGCCAAGATGGGCAGGCCGGCTACACCTTC. Protein product: CASSQDGQAGYTF.

The chain employs TRBV12-5 and TRBJ2-3; 8 positions agree with TRBD1. The CDR3 consists of 14 residues. CDR1 is LGHNT, CDR2 FRNRAP, per germline. Unmatched junction bases numbered 8, after V lost 6 bases and J lost 6 bases. The CDR3 here is CASGSGQGSDTQYF. In DNA, the CDR3 is TGTGCTAGTGGCTCTGGACAGGGTTCCGATACGCAGTATTTT.

V is TRBV6-1 and J is TRBJ1-1; D call uncertain. The V gene's germline CDR1 is MNHNS and CDR2 SASEGT. There are 13 residues in the CDR3. Trimming pared 8 bases from V and 1 base from J, leaving 11 bases between. In nucleotides, the CDR3 is TGTGCCAGCGACGACGGAGCGAACACTGAAGCTTTCTTT. Amino acid sequence: CASDDGANTEAFF.

The chain combines TRBV27 with TRBJ2-5; 14 bases match TRBD2. V lost 5 bases to trimming and J lost 4 bases; unmatched junction nucleotides: 6. CDR3 length: 16 amino acids. Looked up from germline, CDR1 is MNHEY and CDR2 is SMNVEV (reference sequence). The CDR3 region is CASSPWTSGRRETQYF. The CDR3 DNA follows: TGTGCCAGCAGTCCCTGGACTAGCGGGAGGCGAGAGACCCAGTACTTC.

Only a few counts were recorded for this clone. Other DNA sequences in this specimen translate into the identical CDR3. The V gene is TRBV28, the J gene TRBJ1-3; tentative D call: TRBD1 (5 bases). The CDR3 runs 14 residues. V was shortened by 7 bases and J by 0 bases, with 10 bases between the two germline ends. From germline, CDR1 is MDHEN and CDR2 SYDVKM. The CDR3 sequence: CASILGGSGNTIYF. The CDR3 DNA reads TGTGCCAGCATCCTCGGGGGCTCTGGAAACACCATATATTTT.

This rearrangement joins TRBV2 to TRBJ2-7, with D possibly TRBD2 on 8 matching bases. The CDR3 spans 18 residues. Germline V lookup: CDR1 SNHLY, CDR2 FYNNEI. The V end was cut by 5 bases, the J end by 2 bases, with 25 bases between. Written as DNA, the CDR3 is TGTGCCAGCAGTCTGGAGGGGGCGATAGCGGGGACCACCTACGAGCAGTACTTC. It is translated as CASSLEGAIAGTTYEQYF.

This clone was seen only a few times. The V call is TRBV19, the J call TRBJ1-5; D not certain. The CDR3 loop spans 14 amino acids. The germline V gene encodes CDR1 LNHDA and CDR2 SQIVND (reference sequence). The germline V and J ends were trimmed by 5 bases and 4 bases, with 12 bases remaining between them. The CDR3 bases are TGTGCCAGTAGTGGCGTTGGGAGAAATCAGCCCCAGCATTTT. It is translated as CASSGVGRNQPQHF.

The gene calls are TRBV27 and TRBJ2-3; 11 nucleotides agree with TRBD2. The junction had 10 bases not matched to a gene; V was cut back by 5 bases and J by 6 bases. Per the germline V gene, CDR1 is MNHEY and CDR2 is SMNVEV (reference sequence). The CDR3 totals 16 residues. As DNA, the CDR3 is TGTGCCAGCAGTCCCGGGACTAGCGGCCGCAGGGATACGCAGTATTTT. This codes for CASSPGTSGRRDTQYF.

The CDR3 loop is CAWGAMTSTDTQYF. CDR3 DNA: TGTGCCTGGGGAGCGATGACGAGCACAGATACGCAGTATTTT. The rearrangement joins TRBV30 to TRBJ2-3; no definite D call. Trimming shortened V by 5 bases and J by 0 bases, and 12 bases separated the two germline ends. This CDR3 contains 14 residues. Germline CDR1 and CDR2: GTSNPN and SVGIG (reference sequence).

J is TRBJ1-2 and V is TRBV28; D is perhaps TRBD1 (5 bases). The CDR3 extends over 12 amino acids. V lost 6 bases and J 6 bases, leaving 11 bases between the germline ends. In germline, CDR1 is MDHEN, CDR2 SYDVKM. For the CDR3, the DNA is TGTGCCAGCAGCCCCGTGACAGATGGCTACACCTTC. As protein: CASSPVTDGYTF.

CDR3 protein: CSVDRAGVYNEQFF. CDR3 in DNA: TGCAGCGTTGATCGGGCGGGAGTCTACAATGAGCAGTTCTTC. The chain is built from TRBV29-1 and TRBJ2-1, with 7 bases aligning to TRBD2. After removal of 3 bases from V and 3 bases from J, the junction contained 5 bases not matched to a gene. This CDR3 has 14 amino acids. The germline V gene has CDR1 SQVTM and CDR2 ANQGSEA.